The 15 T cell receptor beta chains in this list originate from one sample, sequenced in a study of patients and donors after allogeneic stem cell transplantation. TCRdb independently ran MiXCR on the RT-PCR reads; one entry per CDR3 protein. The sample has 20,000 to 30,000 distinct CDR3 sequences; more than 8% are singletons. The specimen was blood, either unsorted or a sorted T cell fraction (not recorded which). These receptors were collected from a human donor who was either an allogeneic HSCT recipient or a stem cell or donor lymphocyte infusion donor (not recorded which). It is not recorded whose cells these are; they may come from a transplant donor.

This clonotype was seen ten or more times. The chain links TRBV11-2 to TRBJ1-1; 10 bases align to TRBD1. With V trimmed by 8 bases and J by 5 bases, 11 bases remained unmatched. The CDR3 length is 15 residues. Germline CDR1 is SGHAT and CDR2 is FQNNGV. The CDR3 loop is CASRLTGGRSTEAFF. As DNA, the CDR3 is TGTGCCAGCCGCCTGACAGGGGGCCGGTCTACTGAAGCTTTCTTT. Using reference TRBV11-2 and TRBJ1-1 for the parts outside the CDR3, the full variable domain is EAGVAQSPRYKIIEKRQSVAFWCNPISGHATLYWYQQILGQGPKLLIQFQNNGVVDDSQLPKDRFSAERLKGVDSTLKIQPAKLEDSAVYLCASRLTGGRSTEAFFGQGTRLTVV.

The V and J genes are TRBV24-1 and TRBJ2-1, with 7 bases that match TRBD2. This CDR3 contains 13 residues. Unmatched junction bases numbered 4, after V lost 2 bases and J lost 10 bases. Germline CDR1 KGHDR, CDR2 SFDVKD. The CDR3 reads CATSDSGGGEQFF. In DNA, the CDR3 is TGTGCCACCAGTGATTCGGGGGGAGGAGAGCAGTTCTTC.

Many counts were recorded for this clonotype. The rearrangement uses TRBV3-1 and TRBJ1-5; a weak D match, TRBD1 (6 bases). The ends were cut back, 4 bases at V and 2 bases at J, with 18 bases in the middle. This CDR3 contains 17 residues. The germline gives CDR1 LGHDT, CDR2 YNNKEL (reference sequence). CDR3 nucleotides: TGTGCCAGCAGCCCCCAGGGGTGGGGTGGGGGCAATCAGCCCCAGCATTTT. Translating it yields CASSPQGWGGGNQPQHF.

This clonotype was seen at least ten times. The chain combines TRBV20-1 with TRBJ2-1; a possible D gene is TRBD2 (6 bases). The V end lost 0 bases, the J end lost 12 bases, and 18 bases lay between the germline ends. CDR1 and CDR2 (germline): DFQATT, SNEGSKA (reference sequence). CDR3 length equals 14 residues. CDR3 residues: CSARDPRLVPGQFF. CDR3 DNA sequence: TGCAGTGCTAGAGACCCCCGACTAGTCCCAGGGCAGTTCTTC.

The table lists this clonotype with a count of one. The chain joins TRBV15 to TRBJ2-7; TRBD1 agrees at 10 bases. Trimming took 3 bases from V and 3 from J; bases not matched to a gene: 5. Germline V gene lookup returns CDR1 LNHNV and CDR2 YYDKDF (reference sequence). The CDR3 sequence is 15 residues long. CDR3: CATSSRQGAFYEQYF. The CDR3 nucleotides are TGTGCCACCAGCAGTCGACAGGGGGCGTTCTACGAGCAGTACTTC.

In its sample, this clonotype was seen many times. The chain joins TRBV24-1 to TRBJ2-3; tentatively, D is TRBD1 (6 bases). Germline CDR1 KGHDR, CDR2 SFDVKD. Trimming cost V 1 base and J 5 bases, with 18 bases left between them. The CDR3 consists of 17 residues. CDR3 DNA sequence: TGTGCCACCAGTGATTTTAACGACGGGCAGGGGATAGATACGCAGTATTTT. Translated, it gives CATSDFNDGQGIDTQYF.

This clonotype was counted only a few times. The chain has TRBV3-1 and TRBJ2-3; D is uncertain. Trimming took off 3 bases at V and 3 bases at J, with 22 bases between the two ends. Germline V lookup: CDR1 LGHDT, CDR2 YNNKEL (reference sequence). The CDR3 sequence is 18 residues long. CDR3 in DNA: TGTGCCAGCAGCCACCCACCCCCTCGGGCCAAGGGAACAGATACGCAGTATTTT. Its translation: CASSHPPPRAKGTDTQYF.

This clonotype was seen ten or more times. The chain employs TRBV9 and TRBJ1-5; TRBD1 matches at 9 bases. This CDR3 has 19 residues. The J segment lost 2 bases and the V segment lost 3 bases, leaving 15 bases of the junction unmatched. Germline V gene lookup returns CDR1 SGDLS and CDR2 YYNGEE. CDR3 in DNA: TGTGCCAGCAGCGCCCCGGGACAGGGAGGGTATGGCGGCAATCAGCCCCAGCATTTT. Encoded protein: CASSAPGQGGYGGNQPQHF.

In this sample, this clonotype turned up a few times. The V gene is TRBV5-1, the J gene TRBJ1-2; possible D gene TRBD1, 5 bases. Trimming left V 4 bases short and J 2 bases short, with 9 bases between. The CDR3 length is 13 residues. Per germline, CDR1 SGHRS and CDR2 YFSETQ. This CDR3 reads CASSQDNNYGYTF. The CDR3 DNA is TGCGCCAGCAGCCAGGACAACAACTATGGCTACACCTTC.

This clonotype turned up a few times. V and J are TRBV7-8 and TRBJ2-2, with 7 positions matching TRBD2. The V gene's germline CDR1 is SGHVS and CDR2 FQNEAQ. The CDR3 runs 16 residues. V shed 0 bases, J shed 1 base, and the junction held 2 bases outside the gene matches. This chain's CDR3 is CASSLAGGGNTGELFF. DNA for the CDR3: TGTGCCAGCAGCTTAGCTGGCGGGGGGAACACCGGGGAGCTGTTTTTT.

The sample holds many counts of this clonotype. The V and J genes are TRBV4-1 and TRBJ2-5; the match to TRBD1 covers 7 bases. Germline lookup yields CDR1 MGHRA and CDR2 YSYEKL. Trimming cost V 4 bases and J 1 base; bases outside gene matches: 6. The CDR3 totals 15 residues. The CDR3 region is CASSPGTAFQETQYF. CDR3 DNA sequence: TGCGCCAGCAGCCCCGGGACAGCTTTCCAAGAGACCCAGTACTTC.

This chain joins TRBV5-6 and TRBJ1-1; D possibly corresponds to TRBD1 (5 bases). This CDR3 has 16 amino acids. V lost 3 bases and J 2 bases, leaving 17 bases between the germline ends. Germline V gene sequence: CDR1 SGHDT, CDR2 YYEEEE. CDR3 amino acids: CASSSQGPVFNTEAFF. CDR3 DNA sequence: TGTGCCAGCAGCTCCCAGGGTCCCGTTTTTAACACTGAAGCTTTCTTT.

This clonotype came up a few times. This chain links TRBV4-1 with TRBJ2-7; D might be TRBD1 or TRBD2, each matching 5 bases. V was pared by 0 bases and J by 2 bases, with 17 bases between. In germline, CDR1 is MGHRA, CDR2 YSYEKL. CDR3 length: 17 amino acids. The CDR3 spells CASSQEGREFHTYEQYF. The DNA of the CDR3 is TGCGCCAGCAGCCAAGAGGGCAGGGAGTTTCATACCTACGAGCAGTACTTC.

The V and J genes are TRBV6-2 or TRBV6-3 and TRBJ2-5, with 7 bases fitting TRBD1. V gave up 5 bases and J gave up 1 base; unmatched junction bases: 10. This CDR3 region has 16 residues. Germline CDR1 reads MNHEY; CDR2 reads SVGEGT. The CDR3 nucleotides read TGTGCCAGCAGTAACCCCCTTTGGGACAGCCAAGAGACCCAGTACTTC. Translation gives CASSNPLWDSQETQYF.

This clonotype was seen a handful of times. The DNA of the CDR3 is TGTGCCAGCCTTACCAGCTCCTACGAGCAGTACTTC. Protein: CASLTSSYEQYF. The rearrangement links TRBV6-1 to TRBJ2-7; D is undetermined. Trimming removed 8 bases at V and 0 bases at J, with 8 bases between. The germline V gene encodes CDR1 MNHNS and CDR2 SASEGT. The CDR3 spans 12 residues.